The sequence of this TCR beta chain was determined in a study of identical twins (TCRdb year 2016). The study in broad terms: To test whether fetal clonotypes persist, this study deep-sequenced TCR alpha and beta repertoires from monozygotic twins, from unrelated adults of various ages, and from cord blood. To rule out contamination, replicate twin experiments were performed at different times with different library preparation protocols. Study-level results and caveats: Fewer insertions were carried by abundant cord blood beta clonotypes, a similar but weaker trend appeared in young adult naive repertoires, and no such trend appeared in memory repertoires. Invariant T cells such as MAIT and iNKT could partly confound zero-insertion analyses, although diverse VJ usage argued against such confounding for most clonotypes. Out-of-frame TCR alpha sequences shared between twins showed an excess of low generation-probability sequences compared with coincidental sharing between unrelated individuals. Because the same donors could not be followed over many years, the conclusions depended on cross-sectional statistical analysis. In beta out-of-frame sequences, excess twin sharing was weaker, because having fewer shared sequences lowered the signal-to-noise ratio. Recombination models systematically underestimated out-of-frame TCR alpha sharing in monozygotic twins but agreed with sharing between unrelated individuals.

Only healthy Caucasian donors were included. Three pairs of female monozygotic twins, all aged about 18 to 30 years, made up the twin cohort. Miltenyi CD45RO+ enrichment and human naive T-cell isolation kits were used to isolate memory (CD45RO+) and naive T cells from PBMC. The library came from 5' RACE. The data were produced on an Illumina HiSeq 2000. A universal primer binding site was added through template switching, and the final cDNA carried a unique molecular identifier so that TCR cDNA molecules could be counted accurately. Specific primers in the conserved constant-segment region were used to synthesize first-strand cDNA for TCR alpha and beta chains. Each cDNA library was double barcoded, with a SMART-Mk sample barcode plus Illumina barcodes, to control for contamination. TruSeq adapter sequences along with Illumina sample barcodes were introduced in two successive PCR steps. The Illumina HiSeq platform was used with custom primers to sequence TCR alpha and beta cDNA libraries. The authors' analysis ran thus. Raw reads were processed with MiGEC to extract unique molecular identifiers, and MiXCR was used to determine CDR3 positions. Recombination models were inferred per individual with the repgenHMM and IGoR tools using an EM algorithm. Shared clonotypes were analyzed with the tcR package in R, and sharing was normalized by the product of cloneset sizes. To study raw recombination without the effects of thymic and clonal selection, out-of-frame nonproductive sequences were analyzed. TCRdb took the public reads, trimmed them with fastp at Q25, ran MiXCR for clone calling and kept in-frame beta chains. Entries that share a CDR3 protein sequence are merged under the most common genes and DNA. TCRdb assigned the V and J calls; the authors' analysis was not used. The sample data list roughly 290,000 distinct CDR3 sequences, and about 8% of these were observed just once. 2% to 2.5% of the sample goes to the ten largest clones.

As regards this clonotype: Its antigen is not yet known. Base-call qualities are not available, and no considerably larger clone is one nucleotide away.

The data also belong to a second study, concerning yellow fever vaccine responses in identical twins. As described in the second report: The authors reported that the T cell response to vaccination in identical twins appeared partly convergent and partly personalized. In identical twins, the study followed T cell clones that responded to the vaccine with precision.

Sequencing input: memory (CD45RO+) T cells sorted from blood. The meaning of the sample's cell subset or site label: CD45RO+ enriched T cells. This TCR came from a woman under 30 in good health.

The CDR3 protein is CASSITYEQYF. The nucleotide sequence is TGTGCCAGCAGCATAACCTACGAGCAGTACTTC. The V gene is TRBV28 and the J gene is TRBJ2-7; too little of a D gene remains to name it. V and J are truncated by 6 bases and 2 bases respectively, leaving an intervening sequence of 5 bases. The CDR3, cysteine through phenylalanine, is 11 amino acids long. CDR3 DNA is the only sequence kept; it has 33 bases, read in frame from the first base. From the germline V gene, CDR1 is MDHEN and CDR2 is SYDVKM.